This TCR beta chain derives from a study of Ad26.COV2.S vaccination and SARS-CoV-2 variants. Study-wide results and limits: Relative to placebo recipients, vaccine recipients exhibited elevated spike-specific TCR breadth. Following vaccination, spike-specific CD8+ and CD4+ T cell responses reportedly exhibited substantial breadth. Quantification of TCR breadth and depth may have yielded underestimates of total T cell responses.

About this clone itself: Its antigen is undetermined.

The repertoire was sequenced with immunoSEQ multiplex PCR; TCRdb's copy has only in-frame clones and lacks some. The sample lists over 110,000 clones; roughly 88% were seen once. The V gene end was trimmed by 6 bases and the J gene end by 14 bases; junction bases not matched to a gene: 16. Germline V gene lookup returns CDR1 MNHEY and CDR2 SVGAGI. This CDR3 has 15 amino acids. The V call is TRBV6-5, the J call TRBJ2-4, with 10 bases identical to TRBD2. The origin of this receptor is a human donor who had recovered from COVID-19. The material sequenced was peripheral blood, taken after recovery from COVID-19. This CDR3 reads CASSAVRASGSLKYF. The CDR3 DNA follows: TGTGCCAGCAGCGCAGTCCGAGCTAGCGGGAGCCTAAAGTACTTC.